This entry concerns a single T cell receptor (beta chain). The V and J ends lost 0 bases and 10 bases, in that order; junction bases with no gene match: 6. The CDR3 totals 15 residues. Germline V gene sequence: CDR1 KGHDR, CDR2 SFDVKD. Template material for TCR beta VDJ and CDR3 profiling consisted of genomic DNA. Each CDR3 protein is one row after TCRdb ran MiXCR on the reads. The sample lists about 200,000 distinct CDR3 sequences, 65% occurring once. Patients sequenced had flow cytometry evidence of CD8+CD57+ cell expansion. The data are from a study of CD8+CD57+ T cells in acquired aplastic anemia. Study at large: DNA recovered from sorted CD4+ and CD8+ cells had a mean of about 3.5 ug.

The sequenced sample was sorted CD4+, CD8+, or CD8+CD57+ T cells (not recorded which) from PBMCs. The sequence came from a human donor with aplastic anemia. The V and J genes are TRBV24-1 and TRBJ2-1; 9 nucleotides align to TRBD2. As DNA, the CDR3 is TGTGCCACCAGTGATTTGGCGGGAGGGTTGAAGGAGCAGTTCTTC. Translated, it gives CATSDLAGGLKEQFF.